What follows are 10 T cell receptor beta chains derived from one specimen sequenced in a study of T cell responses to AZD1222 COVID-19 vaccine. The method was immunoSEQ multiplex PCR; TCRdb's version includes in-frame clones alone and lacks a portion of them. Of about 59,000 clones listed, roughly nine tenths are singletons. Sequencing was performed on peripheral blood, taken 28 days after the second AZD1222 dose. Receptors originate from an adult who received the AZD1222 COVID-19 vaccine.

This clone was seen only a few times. The CDR3 DNA is TGTGCCAGCAGTAAACTCGGGACAGGGCAATACAATGAGCAGTTCTTC. This encodes CASSKLGTGQYNEQFF. This chain uses TRBV6-2 or TRBV6-3 with TRBJ2-1; 9 nucleotides line up with TRBD1. This CDR3 is 16 amino acids long. Per the germline V gene, CDR1 is MNHEY and CDR2 is SVGEGT. V lost 5 bases, J lost 4 bases, and 9 bases stayed unmatched.

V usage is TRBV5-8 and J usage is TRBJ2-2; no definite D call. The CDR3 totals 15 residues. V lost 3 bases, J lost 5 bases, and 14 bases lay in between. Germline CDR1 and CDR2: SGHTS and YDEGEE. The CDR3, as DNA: TGTGCCAGCAGCTCCCCGGTGATTGGGACCGGGGAGCTGTTTTTT. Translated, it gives CASSSPVIGTGELFF. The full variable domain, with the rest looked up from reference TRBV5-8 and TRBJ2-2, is EAGVTQSPTHLIKTRGQQATLRCSPISGHTSVYWYQQALGLGLQFLLWYDEGEERNRGNFPPRFSGRQFPNYSSELNVNALELEDSALYLCASSSPVIGTGELFFGEGSRLTVL.

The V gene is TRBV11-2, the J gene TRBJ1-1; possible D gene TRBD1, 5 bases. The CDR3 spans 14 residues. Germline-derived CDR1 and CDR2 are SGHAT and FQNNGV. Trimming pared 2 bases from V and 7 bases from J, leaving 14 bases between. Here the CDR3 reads CASSLLLGGSEAFF. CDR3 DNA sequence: TGTGCCAGCAGCTTATTGTTGGGGGGGAGTGAAGCTTTCTTT.

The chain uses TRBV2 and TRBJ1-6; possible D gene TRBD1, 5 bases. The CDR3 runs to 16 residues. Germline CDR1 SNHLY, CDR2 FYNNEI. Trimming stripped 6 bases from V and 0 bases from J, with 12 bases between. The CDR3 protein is CASRRDGSSYNSPLHF. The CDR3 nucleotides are TGTGCCAGCAGGCGGGACGGTAGCTCCTATAATTCACCCCTCCACTTT.

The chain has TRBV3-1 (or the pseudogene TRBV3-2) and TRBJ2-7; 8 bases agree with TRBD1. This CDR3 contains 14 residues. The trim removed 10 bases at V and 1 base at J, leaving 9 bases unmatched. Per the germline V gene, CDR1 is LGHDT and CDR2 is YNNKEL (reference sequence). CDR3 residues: CAIRDRGQSYEQYF. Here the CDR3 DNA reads TGTGCCATCCGAGACAGGGGCCAATCCTACGAGCAGTACTTC.

DNA for the CDR3: TGTGCCAGTAGTATCAAGTCACGGCCGGAAAATTCACCCCTCCACTTT. The encoded protein is CASSIKSRPENSPLHF. The chain joins TRBV19 to TRBJ1-6; D gene unclear. Germline values: CDR1 LNHDA, CDR2 SQIVND (reference sequence). This CDR3 has 16 amino acids. V lost 3 bases and J 7 bases, leaving 16 bases between the germline ends.

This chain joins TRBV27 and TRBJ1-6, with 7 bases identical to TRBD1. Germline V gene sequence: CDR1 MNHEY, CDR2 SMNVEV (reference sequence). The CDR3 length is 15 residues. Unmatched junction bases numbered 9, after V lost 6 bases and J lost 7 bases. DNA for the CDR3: TGTGCCAGCAGCCTACAGGGGTTGGGAAATTCACCCCTCCACTTT. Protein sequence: CASSLQGLGNSPLHF.

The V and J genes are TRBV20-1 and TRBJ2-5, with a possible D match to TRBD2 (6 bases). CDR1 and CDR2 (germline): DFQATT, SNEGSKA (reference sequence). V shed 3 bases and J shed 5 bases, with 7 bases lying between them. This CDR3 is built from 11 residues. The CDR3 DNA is TGCAGTGCTAGCGGGAGTGAGACCCAGTACTTC. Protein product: CSASGSETQYF.

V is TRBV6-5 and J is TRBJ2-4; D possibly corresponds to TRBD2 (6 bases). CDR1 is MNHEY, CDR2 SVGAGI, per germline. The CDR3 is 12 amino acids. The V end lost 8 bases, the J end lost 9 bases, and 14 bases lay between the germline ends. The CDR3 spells CASSRLEGIQYF. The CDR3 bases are TGTGCCAGCTCAAGACTAGAGGGCATTCAGTACTTC.

CDR3 in amino acids: CASSLGAGGSTDTQYF. The CDR3 bases are TGTGCCAGCAGCCTCGGCGCGGGGGGGAGCACAGATACGCAGTATTTT. This chain links TRBV3-1 (or the pseudogene TRBV3-2) with TRBJ2-3; 9 nucleotides agree with TRBD2. The CDR3 covers 16 residues. Germline CDR1 is LGHDT and CDR2 is YNNKEL (reference sequence). Germline trimming cut 4 bases from V and 0 bases from J; bases unmatched to any gene: 5.